This T cell receptor (beta chain) appears in the sequencing data of a study of T cells in Graves' hyperthyroidism and ophthalmopathy. General study findings and limits: In blood, most of the thyroid clonotypes expanded above 0.001 were also present.

Germline values: CDR1 LNHDA, CDR2 SQIVND (reference sequence). CDR3 size: 15 residues. Trimming removed 1 base from V and 3 bases from J; junction bases left unmatched: 6. This clonotype was counted a few times. The antigen is undetermined. Amplified TCR beta CDR3 regions came from RNA transcripts. First-round RT-PCR of the TCR CDR3 relied on the HTBI primer set. TCRdb re-called the multiplex PCR reads with MiXCR, one entry per CDR3 protein. The sample carries 600,000 or so distinct CDR3 sequences, about half recorded once. The V and J genes are TRBV19 and TRBJ2-7; 7 positions match TRBD2. The clonotype originates from a woman under 30 with Graves' hyperthyroidism. The source material was peripheral blood or thyroid tissue (not recorded which). CDR3 in DNA: TGTGCCAGTAGTATAGGGAGCGGGGATATCTACGAGCAGTACTTC. As protein: CASSIGSGDIYEQYF.